The 21 T cell receptor beta chains below come from one sample, sequenced in a study of blood T cell repertoires in COVID-19. Here immunoSEQ multiplex PCR was the method, and the copy in TCRdb shows in-frame clones only, minus some. The profile covers around 110,000 clones, with roughly 85% appearing a single time and under 2.5% taken by the ten largest. The sample comprised peripheral blood. The receptors come from a man in his thirties or forties with acute or convalescent COVID-19.

This clone appeared a few times. The chain joins TRBV7-3 to TRBJ2-2, with TRBD1 as a possible D gene (6 bases). Germline V CDR1 and CDR2: SGHTA, FQGTGA. This CDR3 is built from 16 residues. Trimming removed 5 bases at V and 4 bases at J, with 17 bases between. The CDR3 spells CASSLWQGSGTGELFF. The CDR3 DNA reads TGTGCCAGCAGCCTTTGGCAGGGGAGCGGCACCGGGGAGCTGTTTTTT.

This chain links TRBV7-4 with TRBJ1-3, with D unresolved. The V gene's germline CDR1 is SGHVT and CDR2 SQSDAQ. The CDR3 is 15 amino acids. V was pared by 7 bases and J by 0 bases, with 13 bases between. CDR3 DNA: TGTGCCAGCAACTCAATAAGTCGCTCTGGAAACACCATATATTTT. Translating it yields CASNSISRSGNTIYF.

The V call is TRBV5-6, the J call TRBJ2-5; 9 bases match TRBD2. Germline V gives CDR1 SGHDT, CDR2 YYEEEE. J gave up 4 bases and V 3 bases, and 10 bases lay outside the gene matches. The CDR3 totals 16 residues. This chain's CDR3 is CASSSPPAGGRETQYF. Written as DNA, the CDR3 is TGTGCCAGCAGCTCCCCCCCCGCGGGAGGGCGAGAGACCCAGTACTTC.

This chain links TRBV21-1 with TRBJ1-5; the table's D gene call, TRBD1, was not cross checked with the DNA. TRBV21-1 is an annotated pseudogene. The CDR3 runs to 22 residues. This CDR3 is CASSKTKTRGDIVFDSNQPQHF. In nucleotides, the CDR3 is TGTGCCAGCAGCAAAACAAAAACCAGGGGGGACATCGTCTTCGATAGCAATCAGCCCCAGCATTTT.

This rearrangement joins TRBV28 to TRBJ2-3; tentative D call: TRBD2 (6 bases). V lost 3 bases and J 1 base, leaving 8 bases between the germline ends. The CDR3 runs to 14 residues. Germline V gene data show CDR1 as MDHEN and CDR2 as SYDVKM. The CDR3 DNA sequence: TGTGCCAGCAGTTTTAGCGGCCGCACAGATACGCAGTATTTT. Protein: CASSFSGRTDTQYF.

The rearrangement joins TRBV9 to TRBJ2-1, with 11 bases lining up with TRBD2. The trim removed 5 bases at V and 4 bases at J, leaving 5 bases unmatched. In germline, CDR1 is SGDLS, CDR2 YYNGEE. This CDR3 has 15 amino acids. CDR3 sequence (DNA): TGTGCCAGCAGTCGTAGCGGGGGGGATTACAATGAGCAGTTCTTC. Its translation: CASSRSGGDYNEQFF.

The chain carries TRBV14 and TRBJ2-3; possibly TRBD2 for D (6 bases). The V end was cut by 0 bases, the J end by 6 bases, with 10 bases between. The CDR3 is made up of 14 amino acids. Germline-derived CDR1 and CDR2 are SGHDN and FVKESK. CDR3 sequence (DNA): TGTGCCAGCAGCCAAGATCGGGGGTACGATACGCAGTATTTT. Its protein product is CASSQDRGYDTQYF. The variable domain in full, completed from reference TRBV14 and TRBJ2-3, reads EAGVTQFPSHSVIEKGQTVTLRCDPISGHDNLYWYRRVMGKEIKFLLHFVKESKQDESGMPNNRFLAERTGGTYSTLKVQPAELEDSGVYFCASSQDRGYDTQYFGPGTRLTVL.

The rearrangement uses TRBV2 and TRBJ2-1; D is possibly TRBD2 (7 bases). V dropped 5 bases and J dropped 1 base, with 18 bases sitting between them. CDR1 SNHLY and CDR2 FYNNEI come from the germline V gene. There are 17 residues in the CDR3. The CDR3 protein is CASSTRGGGWSYNEQFF. The CDR3 DNA reads TGTGCCAGCAGTACTCGGGGAGGGGGATGGTCCTACAATGAGCAGTTCTTC.

This clone was recorded a few times. The chain is built from TRBV7-8 and TRBJ2-7, with 9 bases lining up with TRBD2. The CDR3 loop spans 16 amino acids. CDR1 is SGHVS and CDR2 is FQNEAQ in the germline V gene. The junction had 8 bases not matched to a gene; V was cut back by 5 bases and J by 0 bases. CDR3 in amino acids: CASSPSAGGSSYEQYF. In DNA form, the CDR3 reads TGTGCCAGCAGCCCCTCAGCGGGGGGTAGCTCCTACGAGCAGTACTTC.

This clone has just a few counts. V gene TRBV4-2 combines with J gene TRBJ2-1, with 15 bases identical to TRBD2. J lost 10 bases, V lost 3 bases, and 16 bases had no gene match. Per germline, CDR1 LGHNA and CDR2 YNFKEQ. The CDR3 is 19 amino acids. CDR3 region: CASSQVQGLAGGFGEEQFF. The CDR3 bases are TGTGCCAGCAGCCAGGTACAGGGACTAGCGGGGGGTTTTGGTGAAGAGCAGTTCTTC.

The chain links TRBV6-5 to TRBJ1-1; TRBD1 might be the D (6 bases). The CDR3 loop spans 13 amino acids. Germline assignment: CDR1 MNHEY and CDR2 SVGAGI. V was cut by 6 bases and J by 2 bases, with 10 bases left in between. In DNA, the CDR3 is TGTGCCAGCAGGGACAGTCTAAACACTGAAGCTTTCTTT. It yields the protein CASRDSLNTEAFF.

The rearrangement joins TRBV5-8 to TRBJ2-6; D might be TRBD2 (5 bases). CDR1 is SGHTS and CDR2 is YDEGEE in the germline V gene. The CDR3 consists of 17 residues. V was clipped by 2 bases and J by 0 bases, with 12 bases between them. CDR3 protein: CASSLRGTYSGANVLTF. CDR3 nucleotide sequence: TGTGCCAGCAGCTTACGGGGAACTTACTCTGGGGCCAACGTCCTGACTTTC.

The chain joins TRBV10-3 to TRBJ2-7; D is uncertain. Trimming took 0 bases from V and 7 from J, leaving 13 bases between them. CDR3 length: 14 residues. Germline CDR1 is ENHRY and CDR2 is SYGVKD. CDR3 loop: CAISESTGLSEQYF. The CDR3 nucleotides are TGTGCCATCAGTGAGTCGACGGGTCTCTCGGAGCAGTACTTC.

V gene TRBV2 combines with J gene TRBJ2-5; 8 bases align to TRBD2. CDR1 is SNHLY and CDR2 is FYNNEI in the germline V gene. The ends lost 6 bases at V and 5 bases at J; junction bases unmatched: 8. This CDR3 contains 14 residues. CDR3 protein: CASSPKVAGETQYF. CDR3 nucleotides: TGTGCCAGCAGCCCCAAGGTAGCGGGGGAGACCCAGTACTTC.

Only one count was recorded for this clone. The V and J genes are TRBV6-5 and TRBJ2-2, with 7 nucleotides matching TRBD2. With 2 bases clipped from V and 3 bases from J, the junction kept 0 bases outside the gene matches. The germline V gene has CDR1 MNHEY and CDR2 SVGAGI. There are 14 residues in the CDR3. Here the CDR3 reads CASSYGGDTGELFF. CDR3 in DNA: TGTGCCAGCAGTTACGGGGGGGACACCGGGGAGCTGTTTTTT.

This clone appeared a few times. Its ends do not fully match the called genes, so a read error is possible. This chain connects TRBV29-1 to TRBJ2-1, with 14 bases fitting TRBD2. Germline assignment: CDR1 SQVTM and CDR2 ANQGSEA. The CDR3 spans 12 residues. The CDR3: CSVGGLAGVLVF. CDR3 bases: TGCAGCGTTGGGGGACTAGCGGGAGTTTTGGTCTTC.

The chain uses TRBV23-1 and TRBJ2-7; D remains ambiguous. TRBV23-1 is identified as an open reading frame with a role that is uncertain. CDR3 size: 14 residues. The V end was cut by 4 bases, the J end by 3 bases, with 13 bases between. CDR3 bases: TGCGCCAGCAGTCTTCTGAGAGTAAGCTACGAGCAGTACGTC. This translates into CASSLLRVSYEQYV.

This chain connects TRBV4-1 to TRBJ1-2; D may be TRBD1 (5 bases). The ends were cut back, 1 base at V and 6 bases at J, with 9 bases in the middle. The CDR3 length is 13 residues. The germline V gene encodes CDR1 MGHRA and CDR2 YSYEKL. In DNA, the CDR3 is TGCGCCAGCAGCCAAGGTGGCAGGGATGGCTACACCTTC. Translated: CASSQGGRDGYTF.

The chain links TRBV9 to TRBJ1-2; TRBD1 aligns across 8 bases. The CDR3 is 14 residues long. Germline CDR1 reads SGDLS; CDR2 reads YYNGEE. Trimming took 4 bases from V and 8 from J; bases not matched to a gene: 10. The CDR3 DNA follows: TGTGCCAGCAGCAAACCGGGACAGGCGCGGGGCTACACCTTC. Amino acid sequence: CASSKPGQARGYTF.

This chain links TRBV11-3 with TRBJ2-1; 9 bases agree with TRBD1. Germline V gene lookup returns CDR1 SGHNT and CDR2 YENEEA. This CDR3 has 16 residues. The V gene end was trimmed by 2 bases and the J gene end by 8 bases; junction bases not matched to a gene: 10. CDR3 loop: CASSLSSGTGSDEQFF. CDR3 coding DNA: TGTGCCAGCAGCTTATCATCCGGGACAGGGTCCGATGAGCAGTTCTTC.

The chain is built from TRBV6-5 and TRBJ2-3, with 11 bases fitting TRBD2. In germline, CDR1 is MNHEY, CDR2 SVGAGI. The CDR3 is made up of 15 amino acids. After removal of 8 bases from V and 6 bases from J, the junction contained 10 bases not matched to a gene. CDR3 DNA sequence: TGTGCCAGCCTTGATAGCGGGAGGGCCAGGGATACGCAGTATTTT. It codes for CASLDSGRARDTQYF.